The clone carrying this T cell receptor beta chain was counted only a few times. This CDR3 is 15 amino acids long. Trimming cost V 6 bases and J 9 bases; bases outside gene matches: 12. Germline CDR1 is LGHNA and CDR2 is YNFKEQ. MiXCR, applied by TCRdb to the 5' RACE reads, yields one record per CDR3 protein. Altogether more than 350,000 distinct CDR3 sequences are present, roughly 21% being singletons, with the ten largest covering around 13%. This sample stems from a study of T-cell memory formation after mild COVID-19. The receptor was derived from an adult woman who had mild COVID-19 (a few samples of this study predate the infection). Cell type and time point are not known. The V gene is TRBV4-2, the J gene TRBJ2-1, with 9 bases aligning to TRBD2. The sample comprised PBMCs or a T cell subset sorted from them (not recorded which). CDR3 in DNA: TGTGCCAGCAGGAGTAGGGCGGGAGGGGTCGCTGAGCAGTTCTTC. It translates to CASRSRAGGVAEQFF.